Following are 26 T cell receptor beta chains from one sample sequenced in a study of blood T cell repertoires in COVID-19. Assay: immunoSEQ multiplex PCR; the TCRdb copy retains only in-frame clones and omits some. The sample contains 270,000 or so clones, approximately 89% of which appear only once. The sequenced material came from PBMCs or T cells enriched from blood (not recorded which). Receptor source: a woman aged 40-49 years with acute COVID-19.

The chain is built from TRBV11-2 and TRBJ2-5, with 9 nucleotides matching TRBD2. The V gene's germline CDR1 is SGHAT and CDR2 FQNNGV. V shed 5 bases and J 4 bases; nucleotides not matched to a gene: 5. The length of the CDR3 is 14 residues. The CDR3 protein is CASSHSSGTETQYF. For the CDR3, the DNA is TGTGCCAGCAGCCACTCTAGCGGGACAGAGACCCAGTACTTC.

In this sample, this clone turned up a few times. This chain joins TRBV2 and TRBJ1-6, with a possible D match to TRBD1 (6 bases). Trimming shortened V by 3 bases and J by 9 bases, and 6 bases separated the two germline ends. CDR1 SNHLY and CDR2 FYNNEI come from the germline V gene. The length of the CDR3 is 12 residues. CDR3 sequence reads: CASSDRGSPLHF. CDR3 bases: TGTGCCAGCAGTGACAGGGGTTCACCCCTCCACTTT.

V usage is TRBV28 and J usage is TRBJ1-4; 7 bases match TRBD1. Germline-derived CDR1 and CDR2 are MDHEN and SYDVKM. The CDR3 length is 15 residues. With 5 bases clipped from V and 8 bases from J, the junction kept 11 bases outside the gene matches. This CDR3 is CASSPHKGAGEKLFF. CDR3 coding DNA: TGTGCCAGCAGTCCCCATAAGGGGGCAGGGGAAAAACTGTTTTTT.

The chain has TRBV12-3 or TRBV12-4 and TRBJ2-7; D might be TRBD1 (5 bases). Trimming took 8 bases from V and 3 from J, leaving 14 bases between them. CDR3 length: 13 residues. In DNA, the CDR3 is TGTGCCAGCGGATCGGCAGGGCGCTACGAGCAGTACTTC. Translating it yields CASGSAGRYEQYF.

J is TRBJ2-1 and V is TRBV11-1; maybe TRBD2 (6 bases). Germline V lookup: CDR1 SGHAT, CDR2 FQDESV (reference sequence). This CDR3 has 14 amino acids. Trimming left V 5 bases short and J 3 bases short, with 11 bases between. As DNA, the CDR3 is TGTGCCAGCAGCAAAGCCGGGGGCTACAATGAGCAGTTCTTC. Translation: CASSKAGGYNEQFF.

In this sample, this clone turned up a few times. The V call is TRBV5-1, the J call TRBJ2-7; 8 positions match TRBD1. The length of the CDR3 is 15 residues. V dropped 1 base and J dropped 5; count of bases not matched to a gene: 8. Per the germline V gene, CDR1 is SGHRS and CDR2 is YFSETQ. The CDR3 DNA follows: TGCGCCAGCAGCTTGACCCTCACAGGGGGTGACGAGCAGTACTTC. Residues: CASSLTLTGGDEQYF.

This sequence joins TRBV14 and TRBJ1-1, with D unresolved. The CDR3 is made up of 13 amino acids. Germline CDR1 reads SGHDN; CDR2 reads FVKESK. V dropped 0 bases and J dropped 7 bases, with 9 bases sitting between them. The DNA of the CDR3 is TGTGCCAGCAGCCAAGATGCGGGGTATGAAGCTTTCTTT. Translated: CASSQDAGYEAFF.

This clone has more than one count but fewer than ten. The chain recombines TRBV9 with TRBJ2-1, with 14 nucleotides matching TRBD2. The germline gives CDR1 SGDLS, CDR2 YYNGEE. J gave up 7 bases and V 4 bases, and 22 bases lay outside the gene matches. The CDR3 consists of 21 residues. The CDR3 bases are TGTGCCAGCAGCACTCAATCAGCCCCGGGACTAGCGGGAGTCGCGTTGAATGAGCAGTTCTTC. This sequence encodes CASSTQSAPGLAGVALNEQFF.

Only one count was recorded for this clone. The chain joins TRBV5-1 to TRBJ1-1, with no clear D. Trimming cost V 0 bases and J 1 base, with 7 bases left between them. The CDR3 contains 14 residues. Germline V gene data show CDR1 as SGHRS and CDR2 as YFSETQ. CDR3 region: CASSLGARNTEAFF. DNA of the CDR3: TGCGCCAGCAGCTTGGGAGCACGGAACACTGAAGCTTTCTTT. The full variable domain, rest sourced from reference TRBV5-1 and TRBJ1-1, is KAGVTQTPRYLIKTRGQQVTLSCSPISGHRSVSWYQQTPGQGLQFLFEYFSETQRNKGNFPGRFSGRQFSNSRSEMNVSTLELGDSALYLCASSLGARNTEAFFGQGTRLTVV.

The genes are TRBV19 and TRBJ2-2, with D perhaps TRBD2 (5 bases). The germline gives CDR1 LNHDA, CDR2 SQIVND (reference sequence). The CDR3 extends over 13 amino acids. Trimming cost V 7 bases and J 5 bases, with 11 bases left between them. The CDR3 is CASNTGLTGELFF. CDR3 bases: TGTGCCAGTAACACGGGATTGACCGGGGAGCTGTTTTTT.

The table lists this clone with a count of one. The rearrangement uses TRBV9 and TRBJ1-1; D is perhaps TRBD1 (5 bases). This CDR3 region has 14 residues. Germline values: CDR1 SGDLS, CDR2 YYNGEE. Trimming stripped 1 base from V and 1 base from J, with 8 bases between. CDR3 protein: CASSVSGGNTEAFF. The CDR3 DNA reads as TGTGCCAGCAGCGTATCCGGGGGGAACACTGAAGCTTTCTTT.

The rearrangement uses TRBV5-4 and TRBJ2-5, with a tentative D call TRBD2 (6 bases). V was trimmed by 3 bases and J by 2 bases, leaving 8 bases between them. CDR1 and CDR2 from the germline V gene are SGHNT and YYREEE (reference sequence). This CDR3 has 13 residues. The CDR3 sequence is CASSWTTQETQYF. CDR3 DNA sequence: TGTGCCAGCAGCTGGACTACACAAGAGACCCAGTACTTC. The full variable domain, with the rest looked up from reference TRBV5-4 and TRBJ2-5, is ETGVTQSPTHLIKTRGQQVTLRCSSQSGHNTVSWYQQALGQGPQFIFQYYREEENGRGNFPPRFSGLQFPNYSSELNVNALELDDSALYLCASSWTTQETQYFGPGTRLLVL.

The chain combines TRBV30 with TRBJ1-4; the D is unclear. Trimming removed 2 bases from V and 4 bases from J, with 17 bases in between. This CDR3 contains 16 residues. Germline V lookup: CDR1 GTSNPN, CDR2 SVGIG (reference sequence). As DNA, the CDR3 is TGTGCCTGGAGTAAGGCCCTGGGCGCCTTTAATGAAAAACTGTTTTTT. This translates into CAWSKALGAFNEKLFF. The full variable domain, completed using reference TRBV30 and TRBJ1-4, is SQTIHQWPATLVQPVGSPLSLECTVEGTSNPNLYWYRQAAGRGLQLLFYSVGIGQISSEVPQNLSASRPQDRQFILSSKKLLLSDSGFYLCAWSKALGAFNEKLFFGSGTQLSVL.

The chain carries TRBV7-6 and TRBJ1-4; no clear D gene. In germline, CDR1 is SGHVS, CDR2 FNYEAQ. Trimming removed 2 bases at V and 8 bases at J, with 9 bases between. CDR3 length: 13 residues. CDR3 nucleotide sequence: TGTGCCAGCAGCTTATTATACGGGGAAAAACTGTTTTTT. It yields the protein CASSLLYGEKLFF.

The count of this clone is one. The J gene is TRBJ2-3, the V gene TRBV3-1 (or the pseudogene TRBV3-2); 9 nucleotides line up with TRBD2. This CDR3 spans 18 amino acids. In germline, CDR1 is LGHDT, CDR2 YNNKEL (reference sequence). The trim removed 3 bases at V and 6 bases at J, leaving 16 bases unmatched. This CDR3 reads CASSQGLAGNPGLDTQYF. The DNA for the CDR3 is TGTGCCAGCAGCCAGGGGCTAGCGGGGAATCCAGGTTTGGATACGCAGTATTTT.

The chain uses TRBV7-9 and TRBJ2-4, with 10 nucleotides matching TRBD2. Unmatched junction bases numbered 13, after V lost 5 bases and J lost 9 bases. Germline lookup yields CDR1 SEHNR and CDR2 FQNEAQ (reference sequence). The CDR3 sequence is 16 residues long. The CDR3 here is CASSPRGASGSGIQYF. The CDR3 DNA follows: TGTGCCAGCAGCCCCCGGGGGGCTAGCGGGAGTGGCATTCAGTACTTC.

J is TRBJ2-3 and V is TRBV6-5; no clear D. The CDR3 loop spans 16 amino acids. Germline values: CDR1 MNHEY, CDR2 SVGAGI. Trimming pared 4 bases from V and 2 bases from J, leaving 16 bases between. The CDR3, as DNA: TGTGCCAGCAGTTCCATGTGGGCAGAGTTCACAGATACGCAGTATTTT. As protein: CASSSMWAEFTDTQYF.

The V call is TRBV4-3, the J call TRBJ1-6; D remains unclear. The CDR3 is 12 amino acids. Germline V gene lookup returns CDR1 LGHNA and CDR2 YSLEER. V lost 6 bases, J lost 6 bases, and 6 bases lay in between. CDR3 in amino acids: CASSEGNSPLHF. CDR3 sequence (DNA): TGCGCCAGCAGTGAGGGTAATTCACCCCTCCACTTT.

This CDR3 is CATKTYRGNSPLHF. The CDR3 nucleotides are TGTGCCACTAAAACCTACAGGGGGAATTCACCCCTCCACTTT. The gene calls are TRBV15 and TRBJ1-6; 8 nucleotides line up with TRBD1. Unmatched junction bases numbered 8, after V lost 9 bases and J lost 7 bases. The CDR3 has 14 residues. CDR1 is LNHNV, CDR2 YYDKDF, per germline (reference sequence).

The rearrangement joins TRBV9 to TRBJ2-3; 9 nucleotides align to TRBD1. Germline V gene sequence: CDR1 SGDLS, CDR2 YYNGEE. With V trimmed by 2 bases and J by 4 bases, 5 bases remained unmatched. The CDR3 runs 15 residues. The CDR3 DNA reads as TGTGCCAGCAGCGTCCAGGACAGGGGTCCAGATACGCAGTATTTT. It codes for CASSVQDRGPDTQYF.

The chain carries TRBV10-3 and TRBJ1-3, with D maybe TRBD1 (5 bases). The CDR3 covers 14 residues. V dropped 5 bases and J dropped 0 bases, with 8 bases sitting between them. Germline CDR1 reads ENHRY; CDR2 reads SYGVKD. This chain's CDR3 is CAISPTVSGNTIYF. CDR3 nucleotide sequence: TGTGCCATCAGTCCGACAGTCTCTGGAAACACCATATATTTT.

This clone was found a few times. The chain recombines TRBV27 with TRBJ1-5; 8 bases are a match to TRBD1. CDR1 is MNHEY and CDR2 is SMNVEV in the germline V gene (reference sequence). This CDR3 is 16 amino acids long. The V and J ends lost 6 bases and 0 bases, in that order; junction bases with no gene match: 7. As DNA, the CDR3 is TGTGCCAGCAGGCAGGGGGCCGGGTATAGCAATCAGCCCCAGCATTTT. It translates to CASRQGAGYSNQPQHF.

The chain combines TRBV27 with TRBJ2-3, with no clear D. Per the germline V gene, CDR1 is MNHEY and CDR2 is SMNVEV (reference sequence). There are 14 residues in the CDR3. V was shortened by 3 bases and J by 4 bases, with 11 bases between the two germline ends. The DNA of the CDR3 is TGTGCCAGCAGTTTGAGTGGTTTCGCAGATACGCAGTATTTT. Protein: CASSLSGFADTQYF.

CDR3 protein: CASSIYGGPSYEQYF. Written as DNA, the CDR3 is TGTGCCAGTAGTATCTACGGGGGACCCTCCTACGAGCAGTACTTC. The V gene is TRBV19, the J gene TRBJ2-7; possibly TRBD2 for D (6 bases). The germline V gene encodes CDR1 LNHDA and CDR2 SQIVND (reference sequence). The CDR3 is made up of 15 amino acids. Trimming took off 3 bases at V and 0 bases at J, with 12 bases between the two ends.

The rearrangement links TRBV11-3 to TRBJ2-1; 10 nucleotides line up with TRBD1. The ends lost 1 base at V and 7 bases at J; junction bases unmatched: 7. Germline V lookup: CDR1 SGHNT, CDR2 YENEEA. The CDR3 contains 16 residues. CDR3 residues: CASSLVGTGEKNEQFF. The CDR3, as DNA: TGTGCCAGCAGCTTAGTTGGGACAGGGGAGAAAAATGAGCAGTTCTTC.

A single count supports this clone. DNA of the CDR3: TGTGCCAGTAGTATAGGACTGGCCGGCACAGATACGCAGTATTTT. Translating it yields CASSIGLAGTDTQYF. The chain combines TRBV19 with TRBJ2-3; no clear D gene. This CDR3 has 15 amino acids. The germline CDR1 and CDR2 sequences are LNHDA and SQIVND (reference sequence). Trimming stripped 1 base from V and 1 base from J, with 9 bases between.